This T cell receptor beta chain originates from a study of T cell responses to AZD1222 COVID-19 vaccine (dated by TCRdb to the early 2020s). Study-wide context: A total of over 230 trial participants underwent TCR sequencing, of whom nearly 210 received two doses of AZD1222 and approximately 25 received two doses of the MenACWY control vaccine. Trial participants were enrolled by age into 18-55, 56-69 and 70-plus year subgroups, with 148, 28 and 57 TCR-sequenced participants respectively.

Comments on this clone: Its antigen remains unidentified. Base qualities were left out, and no much larger clone turns up one base away.

The CDR3 regions of human TCRbeta chains were analyzed by immunosequencing. Per the original workflow: TCRs in the repertoires were matched against a reference library of SARS-CoV-2-specific TCRs that had been generated with the MIRA antigen-specificity platform. Breadth meant the fraction of unique TCRs that were SARS-CoV-2-associated, whereas depth meant the fraction of total T cells that were SARS-CoV-2-associated. Using the MIRA data, each spike-specific TCR was mapped to the spike region that the TCR reacts to and placed in a CD4 or CD8 class. Log10-transformed breadth and depth values were compared by one-way ANOVA with Sidak's multiple comparisons tests. This immuneACCESS table, as held by TCRdb, lists in-frame sequences with V and J called but not all clones. Of the missing ones, under half trace to an unresolved V gene in checked studies; the others have no known cause. The V and J calls and clone size are taken from that table; D and trimming were inferred from the DNA. In this sample the table shows nearly 110,000 clones, roughly nine tenths of which occur a single time. In total, the top ten clones hold approximately 4.8% of the sample.

Points the paper makes about the study in general: Conclusions about previously exposed vaccinees are limited, since just six AZD1222 recipients were seropositive for SARS-CoV-2 at baseline. Because no day 14 peak-response samples were available, repertoires were characterized only after the peak T cell response. Vaccine-associated CD4 TCRs spanned the whole spike protein, with dominant responses in regions 160-218 and 743-854. Epitopes outside the regions mutated in the B.1.351 and B.1.1.7 variants were reportedly recognized by nearly half of the unique spike-specific TCRs. In the small 56-69-year group, the increase in depth fell short of significance, most likely because of low power. After two AZD1222 doses, both the breadth and the depth of spike-specific TCRs were significantly higher than at day 0 and than in MenACWY recipients. Most participants were white British and females outnumbered males, and the authors suggested that clonal diversity may have been underestimated.

The sample's time point label, decoded: about 28 days (+/-7) after the second vaccine dose. Because spike-specific TCR depth and breadth did not differ between the two schedules, AZD1222 recipients who got a second dose at roughly 4 weeks were pooled with those who got a second dose at roughly 12 weeks. The vaccinee samples were drawn from two UK trials, COV001 and COV002, one of which was a single-blind randomized controlled phase 2/3 trial testing AZD1222 (ChAdOx1 nCoV-19) in healthy adults. For TCRbeta chain sequencing, PBMC samples from trial participants were taken at day 0 and at day 28 after the second dose. The germline V gene encodes CDR1 SGDLS and CDR2 YYNGEE. V sheds 4 bases and J sheds 7 bases, leaving 21 bases between their ends. From the cysteine through the phenylalanine, the CDR3 covers 15 amino acids. Of the read, only the CDR3 DNA is kept; its 45 bases are in frame from base 1.

Sequences were derived from peripheral blood, sampled 28 days after the second AZD1222 dose. The origin of this receptor is an adult who received the AZD1222 COVID-19 vaccine. The sequence joins TRBV9 to TRBJ2-7, with TRBD2 tentatively as D gene (7 bases match). Here the CDR3 is given as CASSPPRGGLGEQYF. Read as DNA, the sequence is TGTGCCAGCAGCCCCCCAAGGGGGGGTTTGGGTGAGCAGTACTTC.